The 14 T cell receptor beta chains given below trace back to one sample, sequenced in a study of cytomegalovirus exposure and HLA in healthy donors. The PCR contained 60 Vbeta and 13 Jbeta primers. The method was immunoSEQ multiplex PCR; TCRdb's version includes in-frame clones alone and lacks a portion of them. The table records fewer than 250,000 clones, around 77% of them present only once. The sample comprised PBMCs. These receptors were collected from a woman aged 18 to 35 in good health and CMV-seronegative.

The chain couples TRBV5-4 to TRBJ2-2, with 10 bases fitting TRBD1. From germline, CDR1 is SGHNT and CDR2 YYREEE (reference sequence). V dropped 4 bases and J dropped 1; count of bases not matched to a gene: 4. This CDR3 is 16 amino acids long. The CDR3 protein is CASSIRDRGNTGELFF. CDR3 nucleotides: TGTGCCAGCAGCATCCGGGACAGGGGGAACACCGGGGAGCTGTTTTTT.

The chain has TRBV5-6 and TRBJ2-2; 7 bases align to TRBD1. CDR3 size: 15 residues. Trimming cost V 0 bases and J 6 bases; bases outside gene matches: 5. Germline values: CDR1 SGHDT, CDR2 YYEEEE. The CDR3 DNA follows: TGTGCCAGCAGCTTGGGACAGGGAGTGTCCGGGGAGCTGTTTTTT. Its protein product is CASSLGQGVSGELFF.

The chain recombines TRBV4-3 with TRBJ2-3; 7 bases agree with TRBD2. Germline V gene sequence: CDR1 LGHNA, CDR2 YSLEER. V was pared by 1 base and J by 2 bases, with 6 bases of the junction left unmatched. The CDR3 totals 16 residues. The CDR3 DNA reads TGCGCCAGCAGCCAAGGGGTAACTAGCGTCACAGATACGCAGTATTTT. Translating it yields CASSQGVTSVTDTQYF.

This chain links TRBV5-1 with TRBJ1-6, with TRBD1 matching over 7 bases. The V segment lost 3 bases and the J segment 0 bases; nucleotides outside the gene matches: 0. Per the germline V gene, CDR1 is SGHRS and CDR2 is YFSETQ. The CDR3 extends over 15 amino acids. The CDR3 bases are TGCGCCAGCAGCTGGGACAGCTCCTATAATTCACCCCTCCACTTT. Encoded protein: CASSWDSSYNSPLHF. Filled out from reference TRBV5-1 and TRBJ1-6, the complete variable domain reads KAGVTQTPRYLIKTRGQQVTLSCSPISGHRSVSWYQQTPGQGLQFLFEYFSETQRNKGNFPGRFSGRQFSNSRSEMNVSTLELGDSALYLCASSWDSSYNSPLHFGNGTRLTVT.

This sequence joins TRBV5-1 and TRBJ2-2; TRBD1 might be the D (5 bases). The CDR3 extends over 14 amino acids. In germline, CDR1 is SGHRS, CDR2 YFSETQ. V was cut by 5 bases and J by 1 base, with 9 bases left in between. CDR3 DNA: TGCGCCAGCAGTAAAGGGGTGAACACCGGGGAGCTGTTTTTT. It specifies CASSKGVNTGELFF.

This clone appeared a few times. This rearrangement joins TRBV18 to TRBJ1-1, with a possible D match to TRBD1 (6 bases). Trimming pared 2 bases from V and 3 bases from J, leaving 10 bases between. The CDR3 is 14 residues long. CDR1 and CDR2 (germline): KGHSH, LQKENI. In DNA form, the CDR3 reads TGTGCCAGCTCACCATTAACAGGGTACACTGAAGCTTTCTTT. Protein sequence: CASSPLTGYTEAFF.

This clone has a handful of counts. The CDR3 is CASSLSPSVIEQYF. CDR3 DNA sequence: TGTGCCAGCAGTTTAAGTCCCTCGGTGATCGAGCAGTACTTC. The chain couples TRBV27 to TRBJ2-7; no firm D call. Germline CDR1 MNHEY, CDR2 SMNVEV (reference sequence). The CDR3 extends over 14 amino acids. V was clipped by 2 bases and J by 6 bases, with 14 bases between them.

The chain joins TRBV27 to TRBJ1-1; the match to TRBD1 covers 7 bases. The V segment lost 4 bases and the J segment 0 bases; nucleotides outside the gene matches: 2. This CDR3 comprises 14 residues. Germline V gene sequence: CDR1 MNHEY, CDR2 SMNVEV (reference sequence). The CDR3 DNA reads TGTGCCAGCAGTTGGGACAGAATGAACACTGAAGCTTTCTTT. Translated, it gives CASSWDRMNTEAFF.

The genes are TRBV13 and TRBJ2-5, with 8 bases lining up with TRBD2. The germline V gene has CDR1 PRHDT and CDR2 FYEKMQ (reference sequence). This CDR3 has 16 residues. V trimming: 5 bases; J trimming: 2 bases; junction bases outside the gene matches: 10. The CDR3 spells CASSPDWRGVQETQYF. In nucleotides, the CDR3 is TGTGCCAGCAGCCCGGACTGGCGGGGGGTTCAAGAGACCCAGTACTTC.

The rearrangement uses TRBV27 and TRBJ2-7; TRBD2 matches at 10 bases. Trimming removed 6 bases from V and 2 bases from J; junction bases left unmatched: 4. The CDR3 contains 14 residues. The germline V gene encodes CDR1 MNHEY and CDR2 SMNVEV (reference sequence). Here the CDR3 DNA reads TGTGCCAGCAGCTCTAGCGGGGGAACCTACGAGCAGTACTTC. Its protein product is CASSSSGGTYEQYF.

The chain couples TRBV4-1 to TRBJ2-7; 9 bases line up with TRBD1. Looked up from germline, CDR1 is MGHRA and CDR2 is YSYEKL. The CDR3 length is 15 residues. The J segment lost 0 bases and the V segment lost 5 bases, leaving 5 bases of the junction unmatched. CDR3 amino acids: CASSFQQGASYEQYF. The CDR3 coding sequence is TGCGCCAGCAGCTTCCAACAGGGGGCCTCCTACGAGCAGTACTTC.

The sample holds a few counts of this clone. The CDR3 DNA reads TGTGCCAGCAGCGAGGGACATAGCACAGATACGCAGTATTTT. Its protein product is CASSEGHSTDTQYF. The J gene is TRBJ2-3, the V gene TRBV7-3; a weak D match, TRBD1 (6 bases). V was cut by 5 bases and J by 0 bases, with 9 bases left in between. Germline V gene lookup returns CDR1 SGHTA and CDR2 FQGTGA. This CDR3 has 14 amino acids.

This chain connects TRBV5-6 to TRBJ2-7; D might be TRBD2 (5 bases). V lost 1 base and J 4 bases, leaving 15 bases between the germline ends. The CDR3 is made up of 15 amino acids. Germline V gene lookup returns CDR1 SGHDT and CDR2 YYEEEE. CDR3 region: CASSLRGFGPYEQYF. As DNA, the CDR3 is TGTGCCAGCAGCTTGCGGGGTTTCGGCCCATACGAGCAGTACTTC. Supplemented by reference TRBV5-6 and TRBJ2-7, the full variable domain reads DAGVTQSPTHLIKTRGQQVTLRCSPKSGHDTVSWYQQALGQGPQFIFQYYEEEERQRGNFPDRFSGHQFPNYSSELNVNALLLGDSALYLCASSLRGFGPYEQYFGPGTRLTVT.

J is TRBJ2-1 and V is TRBV7-2; TRBD2 aligns across 9 bases. Germline V gives CDR1 SGHTA, CDR2 FQGNSA. After removal of 2 bases from V and 7 bases from J, the junction contained 6 bases not matched to a gene. The CDR3 runs to 15 residues. DNA of the CDR3: TGTGCCAGCAGCTTATTCGGCGGGAGGGCTAATGAGCAGTTCTTC. This encodes CASSLFGGRANEQFF.